A few counts support the clone carrying this TCR beta chain. Assay used: immunoSEQ multiplex PCR; TCRdb lists only in-frame clones, some missing. The sample has hundreds of thousands of clones; around 78% are singletons. These data belong to a study of shared T cell receptors in the human thymus. This sample also appeared in a second study, on human thymus T cells. That study adds: Apparent skewing of V and J gene usage characterized both thymic and blood repertoires.

The sequence came from a boy less than two years old with a congenital heart defect. Sequenced: thymocytes.

This CDR3 is CASSPSATGSTGELFF. The CDR3 region has the DNA TGTGCCAGCTCACCATCGGCGACAGGGAGCACCGGGGAGCTGTTTTTT. This rearrangement joins TRBV18 to TRBJ2-2, with 7 bases matching TRBD1. The germline gives CDR1 KGHSH, CDR2 LQKENI. Trimming cost V 2 bases and J 4 bases; bases outside gene matches: 7. There are 16 residues in the CDR3.